What follows are 12 T cell receptor beta chains derived from one specimen sequenced in a study of cytomegalovirus exposure and HLA in healthy donors. Assay: immunoSEQ multiplex PCR; the TCRdb copy retains only in-frame clones and omits some. Of roughly 59,000 clones in the sample, just under 95% were seen once. The sequencing input was PBMCs. The receptor set was obtained from a woman between 18 and 29 years old in good health and CMV-seropositive.

The rearrangement joins TRBV27 to TRBJ1-5, with D unclear. The CDR3 is made up of 15 amino acids. Germline V gene sequence: CDR1 MNHEY, CDR2 SMNVEV (reference sequence). Trimming removed 0 bases from V and 6 bases from J, with 12 bases in between. The CDR3 reads CASSLSAMYTQPQHF. The CDR3 nucleotides are TGTGCCAGCAGTTTATCGGCCATGTATACTCAGCCCCAGCATTTT.

The chain links TRBV11-1 to TRBJ2-2; TRBD1 matches at 9 bases. CDR1 is SGHAT and CDR2 is FQDESV in the germline V gene (reference sequence). The CDR3 is 14 residues long. After removal of 3 bases from V and 7 bases from J, the junction contained 3 bases not matched to a gene. The CDR3 DNA is TGTGCCAGCAGCTTCGGGACAGGGATCGGGGAGCTGTTTTTT. Translated, it gives CASSFGTGIGELFF.

V is TRBV7-3 and J is TRBJ1-2; 9 bases agree with TRBD1. This CDR3 is 15 amino acids long. J gave up 2 bases and V 3 bases, and 4 bases lay outside the gene matches. CDR1 is SGHTA, CDR2 FQGTGA, per germline. Written as DNA, the CDR3 is TGTGCCAGCAGCTTGACAGGGGGTTCAAACTATGGCTACACCTTC. It yields the protein CASSLTGGSNYGYTF.

The rearrangement links TRBV5-1 to TRBJ2-5; 10 bases map to TRBD2. The CDR3 is made up of 17 amino acids. V lost 4 bases, J lost 3 bases, and 12 bases stayed unmatched. The germline V gene encodes CDR1 SGHRS and CDR2 YFSETQ. The CDR3 nucleotides read TGCGCCAGCAGCCCCATGACTAGCGGGTTAACCGAAGAGACCCAGTACTTC. Translated: CASSPMTSGLTEETQYF.

The CDR3 is CASSWPDVAGGGNEQFF. DNA of the CDR3: TGCGCCAGCAGCTGGCCCGACGTAGCGGGAGGGGGCAATGAGCAGTTCTTC. This sequence joins TRBV5-1 and TRBJ2-1; 11 bases match TRBD2. The CDR3 runs 17 residues. Germline V gene sequence: CDR1 SGHRS, CDR2 YFSETQ. V lost 3 bases, J lost 6 bases, and 11 bases stayed unmatched.

The chain employs TRBV13 and TRBJ2-3; no reliable D call. This CDR3 is built from 14 residues. CDR1 and CDR2 from the germline V gene are PRHDT and FYEKMQ (reference sequence). The ends were cut back, 5 bases at V and 6 bases at J, with 15 bases in the middle. The CDR3 region is CASSRSASADTQYF. CDR3 DNA sequence: TGTGCCAGCAGCCGGTCCGCCAGCGCGGATACGCAGTATTTT.

The chain carries TRBV2 and TRBJ1-1; D gene uncertain. Per the germline V gene, CDR1 is SNHLY and CDR2 is FYNNEI. V lost 8 bases and J lost 0, with 7 bases in between. CDR3 size: 12 residues. The CDR3 DNA reads as TGTGCCAGCTTAGCTATGAACACTGAAGCTTTCTTT. Translation gives CASLAMNTEAFF.

This rearrangement joins TRBV30 to TRBJ2-1; TRBD2 matches 8 bases. Germline V lookup: CDR1 GTSNPN, CDR2 SVGIG (reference sequence). Trimming took 0 bases from V and 6 from J; bases not matched to a gene: 1. The CDR3 totals 13 residues. CDR3 DNA sequence: TGTGCCTGGAGTGTACTAGCGGCCAATGAGCAGTTCTTC. Amino acids: CAWSVLAANEQFF.

The V call is TRBV5-1, the J call TRBJ2-3, with D unclear. The CDR3 has 14 residues. In germline, CDR1 is SGHRS, CDR2 YFSETQ. V shed 1 base and J shed 5 bases, with 11 bases lying between them. The CDR3 protein is CASSLQRVGDTQYF. The CDR3 region has the DNA TGCGCCAGCAGCTTGCAAAGAGTCGGAGATACGCAGTATTTT.

V and J are TRBV11-2 and TRBJ2-7; D unclear. This CDR3 has 13 amino acids. V dropped 5 bases and J dropped 2 bases, with 10 bases sitting between them. Germline assignment: CDR1 SGHAT and CDR2 FQNNGV. CDR3 bases: TGTGCCAGCAGCCGTTCTCAGGCCTACGAGCAGTACTTC. Its translation is CASSRSQAYEQYF.

The chain has TRBV6-5 and TRBJ2-3, with 8 bases matching TRBD2. After removal of 8 bases from V and 5 bases from J, the junction contained 6 bases not matched to a gene. CDR1 and CDR2 from the germline V gene are MNHEY and SVGAGI. The CDR3 is 13 residues long. For the CDR3, the DNA is TGTGCCAGCCAGGCGGGAGGAGTAGATACGCAGTATTTT. Protein product: CASQAGGVDTQYF.

The chain recombines TRBV7-2 with TRBJ1-1; D gene uncertain. Between the trimmed V and J ends, which lost 2 bases and 6 bases, there was a span of 13 bases. CDR1 is SGHTA and CDR2 is FQGNSA in the germline V gene. The CDR3 is made up of 14 amino acids. The CDR3 sequence is CASSLLSRLPEAFF. The DNA for the CDR3 is TGTGCCAGCAGCTTATTGAGCAGGTTACCTGAAGCTTTCTTT.